Here is one TCR beta chain with its context. The clone's antigen remains unknown. No quality values exist for individual bases; no much larger clone is one base distant. As encoded in the germline V gene (reference sequence), CDR1 is PRHDT while CDR2 is FYEKMQ. Its CDR3 holds 16 amino acids, cysteine through phenylalanine. Only CDR3 DNA remains: 48 bases, in frame from the first base. Relative to germline, V is 5 bases shorter and J is 3 bases shorter, with 14 bases between their ends. Any patient with an uncontrolled infection, another autoimmune disease, pregnancy or lactation was excluded. Diagnoses relied on clinical symptoms, serum thyroxine and TRAb, thyroid ultrasound and orbital computed tomography. Total RNA was extracted with Trizol reagent, and quality was checked on an Agilent 2100 Bioanalyzer. TCR beta CDR3 regions were amplified from RNA transcripts. A first-round RT-PCR of the TCR CDR3 used the HTBI primer set with the Qiagen OneStep RT-PCR kit. The libraries were constructed in a second round of multiplex PCR and then size-selected and purified. Sequencing of the libraries was done on an Illumina HiSeq2000 using paired-end 100 bp reads. Per the source publication's procedure: SOAPnuke was used to process the raw data, throwing out any read that contained adapters or uncalled bases, had a mean Phred below 15, or lacked an exact constant-primer or identifier match. High-quality paired reads were merged with COPE v1.2.5, and unique nucleotide sequences were defined as clonotypes. Clonotypes were aligned to IMGT TRBV, TRBD and TRBJ reference segments using MiTCR v1.1. Analysis was restricted to V-J combinations with a frequency above 0.0001, which covered 98% to 99.2% of repertoires. A TCS score was defined as the ratio of F50 (clonal expansion) to E x V (chaos), with BLOSUM62-based TCRdist applied between CDR3 peptides within each V-J. Welch's t-statistics and random forest reduced fewer than 550 V-J features to roughly 13, which were used in a naive Bayes classifier (R e1071). Thyroid-blood repertoire similarity was quantified with the Morisita-Horn index. TCRdb ran its own pipeline on the public reads, namely fastp trimming at Q25 and MiXCR clone calling, and kept in-frame beta chains. For every CDR3 protein sequence, its rows merge into one entry that carries the most common genes and DNA. The V and J calls here are based on TCRdb, not the publication. Across this sample there are roughly 500,000 distinct CDR3 sequences, with 40% to 50% seen only once. About 45% of the sample comes from the top ten.

The data are from a study of T cells in Graves' hyperthyroidism and ophthalmopathy (dated by TCRdb to about 2019). Regarding the study in general: A discovery cohort of roughly 96 patients, roughly 45 with Graves' ophthalmopathy and fewer than 65 with stable Graves' hyperthyroidism, was used to find distinguishing TCR V-J signatures. Whether ophthalmopathy could be predicted prospectively was tested in an independent validation cohort made up of fewer than 20 hyperthyroidism patients plus 17 patients who later progressed to ophthalmopathy. The 100 discovery patients were randomly divided into training and test sets at a 7:3 ratio. The study also compared thyroid tissue and blood T-cell repertoires from about 6 Graves' hyperthyroidism patients. Once sampling was done, hyperthyroidism patients were given methimazole at a starting dose of 30 mg daily, whereas ophthalmopathy patients were given high-dose intravenous methylprednisolone. The paper describes TCR Vbeta CDR3 sequencing of 140 or so peripheral blood samples, made up of roughly 40 ophthalmopathy patients, 70 to 75 hyperthyroidism patients and 17 progressor patients.

Study-wide findings and limitations: During validation, the model predicted progression to ophthalmopathy a median of about 6.5 months ahead of onset, with around 71% sensitivity and about 75% specificity. No statistical method was used to set the sample size in advance, and investigators knew the group allocation. Blood samples also contained most of the expanded thyroid clonotypes (frequency above 0.001), which suggests that blood repertoires may reflect thyroid immune responses. In cross-validation, a model built on a 13 V-J signature told ophthalmopathy apart from stable hyperthyroidism with approximately 91% sensitivity and 81% to 82% specificity, and in testing the same model reached 80%/75%.

Recombination joined TRBV13 with TRBJ2-6; the D gene cannot be resolved reliably. Sequenced input: peripheral blood or thyroid tissue (not recorded which). This TCR was recovered from an adult woman with Graves' disease, either hyperthyroidism or ophthalmopathy (not recorded which). The CDR3 protein is CASSPLWGVGANVLTF. The bases are TGTGCCAGCAGCCCCCTTTGGGGTGTTGGGGCCAACGTCCTGACTTTC.